This T cell receptor beta chain was sequenced in a study of OX40 agonist ivuxolimab in advanced cancers. Across the study: The mean age was approximately 60 years, ranging from about 23 to 85, with 80% to 85% of participants male.

Any history of autoimmune disease or systemic immunosuppression disqualified patients. Profiled with immunoSEQ multiplex PCR; TCRdb holds only in-frame clones, not every one. This table has about 73,000 clones, 70% to 90% appearing once. This CDR3 has 15 amino acids. With 6 bases removed from V and 2 bases from J, the gap between germline ends came to 14 bases. The germline V gene has CDR1 SGHVS and CDR2 FQNEAQ. This receptor was obtained from an adult with an advanced solid tumor such as melanoma, head and neck, liver or kidney cancer. Specimen: CD4+ or CD8+ T cells sorted from blood, collected in a trial of the OX40 agonist ivuxolimab. The chain has TRBV7-8 and TRBJ2-1; D unclear. The CDR3 coding sequence is TGTGCCAGCAGAACGCAAGGCTCCCCCTACAATGAGCAGTTCTTC. The encoded protein is CASRTQGSPYNEQFF.